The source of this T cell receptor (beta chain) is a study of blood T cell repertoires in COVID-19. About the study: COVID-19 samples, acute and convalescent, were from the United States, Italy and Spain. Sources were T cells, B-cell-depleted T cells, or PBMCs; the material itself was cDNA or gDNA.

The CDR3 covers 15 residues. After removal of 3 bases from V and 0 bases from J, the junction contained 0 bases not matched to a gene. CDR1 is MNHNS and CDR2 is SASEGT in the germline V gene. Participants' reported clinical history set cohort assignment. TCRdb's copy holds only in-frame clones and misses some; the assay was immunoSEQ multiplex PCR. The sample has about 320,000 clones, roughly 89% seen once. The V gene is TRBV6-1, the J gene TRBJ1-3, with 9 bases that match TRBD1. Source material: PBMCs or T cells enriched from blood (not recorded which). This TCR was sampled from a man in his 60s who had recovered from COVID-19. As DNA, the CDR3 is TGTGCCAGCAGTGAGACAGGGGGCTCTGGAAACACCATATATTTT. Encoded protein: CASSETGGSGNTIYF.